This TCR beta chain was recovered during a study of beta chain features in type 1 diabetes. Points from the study as a whole: Reduced insertions and increased deletions marked VDJ junctions in type 1 diabetes patients. There was a possibility that cDNA sequencing over-represented cells with high TCR expression.

Germline V lookup: CDR1 LGHNA, CDR2 YSLEER. V trimming: 8 bases; J trimming: 5 bases; junction bases outside the gene matches: 12. This CDR3 spans 16 amino acids. Sequenced material consisted of expressed TCRB transcripts (all of the isolated RNA was reverse transcribed). Naive, central memory and regulatory T cell samples came to a mean of approximately 4 million reads. Clones were read by immunoSEQ multiplex PCR, and TCRdb kept only the in-frame ones, dropping some. The profile covers hundreds of thousands of clones, with 15% to 19% appearing a single time and approximately 0.087% taken by the ten largest. This clone was picked up a small number of times. The antigen remains unidentified.

Sequencing used naive CD4+ T cells from blood. This chain uses TRBV4-3 with TRBJ2-3; 11 bases match TRBD2. This clonotype was sampled from a man between 18 and 35 years old in good health. For the CDR3, the DNA is TGCGCCAGCGCAGTACGACTAGCGGGGTCCGGAGATACGCAGTATTTT. It is translated as CASAVRLAGSGDTQYF.